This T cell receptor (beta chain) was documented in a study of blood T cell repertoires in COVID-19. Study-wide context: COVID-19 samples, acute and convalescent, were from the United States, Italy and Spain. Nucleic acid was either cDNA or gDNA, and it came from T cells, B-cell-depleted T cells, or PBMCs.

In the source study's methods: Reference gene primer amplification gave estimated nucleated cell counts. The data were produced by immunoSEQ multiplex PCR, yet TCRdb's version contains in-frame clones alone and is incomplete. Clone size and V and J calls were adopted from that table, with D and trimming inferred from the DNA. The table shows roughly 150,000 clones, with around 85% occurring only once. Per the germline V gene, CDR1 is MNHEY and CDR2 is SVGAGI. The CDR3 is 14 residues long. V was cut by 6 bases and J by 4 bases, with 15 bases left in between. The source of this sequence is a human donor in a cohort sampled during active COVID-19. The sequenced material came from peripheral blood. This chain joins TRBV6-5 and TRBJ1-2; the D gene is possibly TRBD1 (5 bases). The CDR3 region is CASSRDPSGYGYTF. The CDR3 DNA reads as TGTGCCAGCAGCAGGGATCCCTCTGGCTATGGCTACACCTTC.